This T cell receptor (beta chain) was sequenced during a study of shared clonotypes between healthy human individuals. TCRdb keeps only in-frame clones here, not all; method: immunoSEQ multiplex PCR. Of some 2,000,000 clones detected, roughly 94% appear once; the ten largest clones hold 0.1% to 0.15%. V trimming: 10 bases; J trimming: 9 bases; junction bases outside the gene matches: 9. CDR1 is MNHEY and CDR2 is SVGAGI in the germline V gene. CDR3 length equals 14 residues. The chain combines TRBV6-5 with TRBJ1-6, with 10 bases fitting TRBD1. The sequenced sample consisted of naive CD4+ T cells sorted from blood. Indicated subset: CD45RA+ positively selected. The clonotype comes from a man aged 18 to 29 in good health. CDR3 sequence (DNA): TGTGCCACTAAGAAGGGACAGGGGAGTTCACCCCTCCACTTT. Translating gives CATKKGQGSSPLHF.